This T cell receptor beta chain is from a study of beta chain features in type 1 diabetes. The authors reverse transcribed all of the isolated RNA, so sequencing captured expressed TCRB transcripts. Sequencing was performed with immunoSEQ multiplex PCR; in TCRdb, only in-frame clones are kept and a portion is missing. The table has approximately 270,000 clones, roughly 13% seen once. The V and J ends lost 1 base and 4 bases, in that order; junction bases with no gene match: 2. CDR3 size: 14 residues. Germline V lookup: CDR1 MGHRA, CDR2 YSYEKL. Concerning this clone itself: As yet, its antigen is unknown.

Study-level results: TCRB CDR3s from Type 1 diabetes patients were moderately but significantly shorter in all four CD4+ subsets.

This sequence originates from a man aged 25-45 years with type 1 diabetes. The chain carries TRBV4-1 and TRBJ2-3; 7 bases match TRBD2. Sequenced: naive CD4+ T cells from blood. The CDR3 sequence: CASSQVGGADTQYF. DNA of the CDR3: TGCGCCAGCAGCCAAGTGGGGGGGGCAGATACGCAGTATTTT.